This entry describes one T cell receptor (beta chain). In the original analysis: It was from reference gene primer amplification that nucleated cell counts were estimated. Generated by immunoSEQ multiplex PCR, the TCRdb table keeps only in-frame clones and is missing some. D and trimming were read from the DNA, whereas the V and J calls and clone size are those reported in that table. The sample includes approximately 88,000 clones, about 80% of them seen just once. The entry originates in a study of blood T cell repertoires in COVID-19. Background on the study: Samples taken during acute and convalescent COVID-19 were collected in the United States, Italy and Spain. Nucleic acid was either cDNA or gDNA, and it came from T cells, B-cell-depleted T cells, or PBMCs.

The CDR3 spans 15 residues. Unmatched junction bases numbered 6, after V lost 1 base and J lost 3 bases. Germline-derived CDR1 and CDR2 are GTSNPN and SVGIG (reference sequence). Sequenced material: peripheral blood. The V gene is TRBV30, the J gene TRBJ1-5; 7 bases match TRBD1. This clonotype originated in a human donor in a cohort sampled during active COVID-19. CDR3 DNA sequence: TGTGCCTGGAGTGGAAGGGGGCTTTACAATCAGCCCCAGCATTTT. Its translation is CAWSGRGLYNQPQHF.